One TCR beta chain is described in this entry. This entry comes from a study of blood T cell repertoires in COVID-19. Study information: The United States, Italy and Spain supplied acute and convalescent COVID-19 samples.

Participant age was roughly 18 to 95 years, and participants resided in roughly 24 US areas. Between the trimmed V and J ends, which lost 6 bases and 6 bases, there was a span of 3 bases. The CDR3 has 10 residues. Germline V gene sequence: CDR1 MDHEN, CDR2 SYDVKM. Measured with immunoSEQ multiplex PCR; TCRdb has only the in-frame clones, and not every one. Of approximately 250,000 clones detected, approximately 88% appear once; the ten largest clones hold 2.5% to 3.5%. This receptor was taken from a woman aged 35 to 49 who had been exposed to COVID-19. Sequenced material: PBMCs or T cells enriched from blood (not recorded which). This chain connects TRBV28 to TRBJ2-1; D is uncertain. CDR3 sequence reads: CASSLNEQFF. CDR3 DNA: TGTGCCAGCAGCCTCAATGAGCAGTTCTTC. The variable domain in full, completed from reference TRBV28 and TRBJ2-1, reads DVKVTQSSRYLVKRTGEKVFLECVQDMDHENMFWYRQDPGLGLRLIYFSYDVKMKEKGDIPEGYSVSREKKERFSLILESASTNQTSMYLCASSLNEQFFGPGTRLTVL.